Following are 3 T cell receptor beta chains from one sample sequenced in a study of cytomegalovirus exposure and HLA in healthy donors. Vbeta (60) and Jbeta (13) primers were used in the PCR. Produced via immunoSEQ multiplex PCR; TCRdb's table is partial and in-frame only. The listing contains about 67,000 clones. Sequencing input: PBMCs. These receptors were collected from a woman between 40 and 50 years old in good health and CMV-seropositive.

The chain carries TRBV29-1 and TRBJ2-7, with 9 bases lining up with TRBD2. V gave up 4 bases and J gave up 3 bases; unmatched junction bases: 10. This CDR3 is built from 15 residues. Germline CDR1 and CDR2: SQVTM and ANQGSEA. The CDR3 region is CSVVGGGGSLYEQYF. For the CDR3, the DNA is TGCAGCGTTGTAGGCGGGGGGGGGTCCCTCTACGAGCAGTACTTC.

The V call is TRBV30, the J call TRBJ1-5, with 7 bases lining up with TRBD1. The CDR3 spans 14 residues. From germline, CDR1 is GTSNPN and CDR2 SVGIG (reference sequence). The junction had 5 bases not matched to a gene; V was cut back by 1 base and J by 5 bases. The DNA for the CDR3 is TGTGCCTGGAGTGCTCACAGGGGATATCAGCCCCAGCATTTT. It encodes CAWSAHRGYQPQHF. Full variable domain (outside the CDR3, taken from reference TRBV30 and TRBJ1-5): SQTIHQWPATLVQPVGSPLSLECTVEGTSNPNLYWYRQAAGRGLQLLFYSVGIGQISSEVPQNLSASRPQDRQFILSSKKLLLSDSGFYLCAWSAHRGYQPQHFGDGTRLSIL.

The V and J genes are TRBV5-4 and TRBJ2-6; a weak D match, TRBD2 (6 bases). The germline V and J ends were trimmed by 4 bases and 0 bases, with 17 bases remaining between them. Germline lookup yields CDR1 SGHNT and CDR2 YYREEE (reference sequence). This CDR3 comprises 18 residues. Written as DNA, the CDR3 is TGTGCCAGCAGCAGGGGCATGGCGGGACTCTCTGGGGCCAACGTCCTGACTTTC. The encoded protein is CASSRGMAGLSGANVLTF.